What follows is one TCR beta chain and its context. Its matching antigen is unknown. The sample comes from a study of T-cell memory formation after mild COVID-19. Study as a whole: TCR clusters largely stayed donor specific. General study findings and limits: While clones contracting from day 15 to 85 were balanced between CD4 and CD8, later expanders leaned CD4+. Pre-infection memory already had some responding clones, implying cross-reactive memory joined. CD4+ contracting clones were found mainly in CM and EM, and CD8+ ones in EMRA.

Using its own MiXCR run on the 5' RACE reads, TCRdb lists one record per CDR3 protein. This table has approximately 89,000 distinct CDR3 sequences, 20% to 30% appearing once. Germline V gene data show CDR1 as DFQATT and CDR2 as SNEGSKA (reference sequence). The V and J ends lost 3 bases and 2 bases respectively, with 9 bases between them. The length of the CDR3 is 13 residues. V gene TRBV20-1 combines with J gene TRBJ2-3; D gene uncertain. The source of this sequence is a man aged 18-30 years who had mild COVID-19 (a few samples of this study predate the infection). Cell type and time point are not known. The specimen was PBMCs or a T cell subset sorted from them (not recorded which). CDR3 protein: CSASPRITDTQYF. The CDR3 DNA reads TGCAGTGCTAGTCCGAGGATCACAGATACGCAGTATTTT.